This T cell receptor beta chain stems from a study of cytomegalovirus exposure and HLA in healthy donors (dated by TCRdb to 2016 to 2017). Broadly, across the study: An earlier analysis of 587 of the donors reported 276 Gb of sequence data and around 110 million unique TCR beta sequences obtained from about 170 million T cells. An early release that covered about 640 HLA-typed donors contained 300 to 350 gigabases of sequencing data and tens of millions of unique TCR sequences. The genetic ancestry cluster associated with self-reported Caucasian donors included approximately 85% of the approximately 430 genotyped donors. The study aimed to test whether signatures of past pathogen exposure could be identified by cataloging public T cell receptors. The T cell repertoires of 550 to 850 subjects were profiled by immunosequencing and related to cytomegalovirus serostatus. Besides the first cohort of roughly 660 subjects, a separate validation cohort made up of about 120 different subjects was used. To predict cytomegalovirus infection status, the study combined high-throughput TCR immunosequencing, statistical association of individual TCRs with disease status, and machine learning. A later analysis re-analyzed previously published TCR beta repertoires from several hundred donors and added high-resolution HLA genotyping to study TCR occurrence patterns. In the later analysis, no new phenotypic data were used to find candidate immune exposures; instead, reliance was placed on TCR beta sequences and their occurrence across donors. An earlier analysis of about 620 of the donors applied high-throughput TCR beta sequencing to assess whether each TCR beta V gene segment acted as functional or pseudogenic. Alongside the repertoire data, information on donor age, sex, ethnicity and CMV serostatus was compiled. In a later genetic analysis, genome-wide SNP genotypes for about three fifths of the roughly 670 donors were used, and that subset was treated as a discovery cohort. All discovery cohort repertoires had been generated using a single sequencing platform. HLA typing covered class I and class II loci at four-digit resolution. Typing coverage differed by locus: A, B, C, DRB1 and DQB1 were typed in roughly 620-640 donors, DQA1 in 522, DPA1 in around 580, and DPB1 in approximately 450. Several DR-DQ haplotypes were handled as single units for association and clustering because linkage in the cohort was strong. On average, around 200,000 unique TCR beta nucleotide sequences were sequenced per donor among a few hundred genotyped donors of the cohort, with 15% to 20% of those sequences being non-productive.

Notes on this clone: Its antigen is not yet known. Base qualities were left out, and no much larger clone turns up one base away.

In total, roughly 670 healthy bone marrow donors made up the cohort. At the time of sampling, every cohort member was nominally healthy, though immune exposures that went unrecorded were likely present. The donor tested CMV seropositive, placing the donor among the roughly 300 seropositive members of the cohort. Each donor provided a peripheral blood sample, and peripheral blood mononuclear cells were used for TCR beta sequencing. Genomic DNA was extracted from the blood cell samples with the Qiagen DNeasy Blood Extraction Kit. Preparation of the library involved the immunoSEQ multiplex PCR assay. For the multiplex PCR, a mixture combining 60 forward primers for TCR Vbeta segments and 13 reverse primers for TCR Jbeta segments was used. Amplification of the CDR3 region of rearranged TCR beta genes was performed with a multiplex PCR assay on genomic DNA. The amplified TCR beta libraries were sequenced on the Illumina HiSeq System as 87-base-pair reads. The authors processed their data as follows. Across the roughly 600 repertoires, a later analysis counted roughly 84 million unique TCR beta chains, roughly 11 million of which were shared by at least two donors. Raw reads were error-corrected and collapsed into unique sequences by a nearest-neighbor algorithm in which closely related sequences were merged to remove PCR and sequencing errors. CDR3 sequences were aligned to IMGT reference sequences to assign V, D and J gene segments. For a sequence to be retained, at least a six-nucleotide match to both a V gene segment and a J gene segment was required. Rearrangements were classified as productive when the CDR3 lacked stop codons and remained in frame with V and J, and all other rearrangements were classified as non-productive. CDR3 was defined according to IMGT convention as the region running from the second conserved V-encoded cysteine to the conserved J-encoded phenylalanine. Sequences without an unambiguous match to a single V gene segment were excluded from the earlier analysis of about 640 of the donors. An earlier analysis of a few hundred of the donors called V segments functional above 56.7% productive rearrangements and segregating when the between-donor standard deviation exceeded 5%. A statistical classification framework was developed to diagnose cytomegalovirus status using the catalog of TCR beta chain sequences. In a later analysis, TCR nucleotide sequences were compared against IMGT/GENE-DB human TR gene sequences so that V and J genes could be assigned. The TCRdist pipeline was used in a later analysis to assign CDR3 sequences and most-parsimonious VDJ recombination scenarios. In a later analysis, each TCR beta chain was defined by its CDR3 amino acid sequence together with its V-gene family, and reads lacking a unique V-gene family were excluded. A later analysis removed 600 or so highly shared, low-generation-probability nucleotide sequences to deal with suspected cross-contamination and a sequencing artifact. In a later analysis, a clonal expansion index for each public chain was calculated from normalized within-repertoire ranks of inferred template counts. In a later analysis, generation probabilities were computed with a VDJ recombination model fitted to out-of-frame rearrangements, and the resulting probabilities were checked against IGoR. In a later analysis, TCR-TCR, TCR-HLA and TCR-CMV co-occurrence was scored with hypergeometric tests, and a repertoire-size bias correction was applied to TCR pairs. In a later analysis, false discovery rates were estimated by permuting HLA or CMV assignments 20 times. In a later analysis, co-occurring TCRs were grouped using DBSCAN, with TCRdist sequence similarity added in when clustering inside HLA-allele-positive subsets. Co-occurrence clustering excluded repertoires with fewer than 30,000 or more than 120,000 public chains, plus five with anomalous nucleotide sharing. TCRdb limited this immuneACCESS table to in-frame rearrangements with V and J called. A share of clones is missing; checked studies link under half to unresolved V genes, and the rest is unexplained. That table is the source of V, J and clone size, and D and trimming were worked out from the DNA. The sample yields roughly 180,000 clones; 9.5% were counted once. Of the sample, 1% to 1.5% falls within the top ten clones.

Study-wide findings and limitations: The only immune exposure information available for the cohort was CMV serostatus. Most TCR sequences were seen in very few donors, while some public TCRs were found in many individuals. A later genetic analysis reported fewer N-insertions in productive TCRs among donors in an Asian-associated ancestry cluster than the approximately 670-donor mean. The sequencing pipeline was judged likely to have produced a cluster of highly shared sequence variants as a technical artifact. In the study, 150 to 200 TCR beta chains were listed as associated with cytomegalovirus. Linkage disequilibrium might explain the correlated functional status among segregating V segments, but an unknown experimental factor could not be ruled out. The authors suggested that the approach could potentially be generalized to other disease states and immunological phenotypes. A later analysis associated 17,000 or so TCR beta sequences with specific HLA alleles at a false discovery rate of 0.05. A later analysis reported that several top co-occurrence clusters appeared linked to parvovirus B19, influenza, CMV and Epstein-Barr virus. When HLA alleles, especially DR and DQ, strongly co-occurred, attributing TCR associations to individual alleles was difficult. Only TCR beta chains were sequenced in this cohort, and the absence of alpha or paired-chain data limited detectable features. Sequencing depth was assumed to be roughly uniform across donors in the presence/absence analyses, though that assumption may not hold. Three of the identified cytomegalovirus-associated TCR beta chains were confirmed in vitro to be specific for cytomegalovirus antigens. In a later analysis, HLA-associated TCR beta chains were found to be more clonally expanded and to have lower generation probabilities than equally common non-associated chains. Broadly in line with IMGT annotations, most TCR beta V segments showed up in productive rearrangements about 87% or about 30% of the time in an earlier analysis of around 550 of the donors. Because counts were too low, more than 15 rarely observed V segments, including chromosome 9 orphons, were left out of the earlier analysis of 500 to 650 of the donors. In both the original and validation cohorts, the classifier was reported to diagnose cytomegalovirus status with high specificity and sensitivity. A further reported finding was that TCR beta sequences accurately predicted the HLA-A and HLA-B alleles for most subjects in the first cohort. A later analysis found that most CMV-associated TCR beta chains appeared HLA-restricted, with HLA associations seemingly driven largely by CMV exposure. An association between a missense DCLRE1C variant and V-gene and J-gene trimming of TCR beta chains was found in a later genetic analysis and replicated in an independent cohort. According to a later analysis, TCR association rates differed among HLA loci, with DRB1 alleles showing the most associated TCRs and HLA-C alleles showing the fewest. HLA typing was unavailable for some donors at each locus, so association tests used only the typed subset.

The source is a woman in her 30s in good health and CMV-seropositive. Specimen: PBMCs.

In nucleotides, the sequence is TGTGCCAGCAGCTCCCTGGGACTAGCGGGAGGCGGTGAGCAGTTCTTC. Its product reads: CASSSLGLAGGGEQFF. The chain links TRBV5-4 with TRBJ2-1, and 15 bases in between align with TRBD2. CDR1 and CDR2 (SGHNT, YYREEE) derive from the germline V gene (reference sequence). Trimming takes 3 bases off V and 9 bases off J; junction bases not matched to a gene: 7. Spanning cysteine to phenylalanine, the CDR3 consists of 16 amino acids. The entry retains the CDR3 DNA only, 48 bases that are in frame from base 1.